This TCR beta chain was identified during a study of T cell repertoires in cytomegalovirus infection. This clonotype was seen repeatedly, ten times or more. TCRdb independently ran MiXCR on the reads; one entry per CDR3 protein. The repertoire holds around 210,000 distinct CDR3 sequences, with 6% to 8% as singletons. With V trimmed by 5 bases and J by 8 bases, 4 bases remained unmatched. Germline V gene lookup returns CDR1 SGHTA and CDR2 FQGNSA. There are 13 residues in the CDR3. The specimen was PBMCs. The clonotype was recovered from a human donor in good health (CMV status not recorded). Some clones in this sample may be carry-over from other donors' samples. V usage is TRBV7-2 and J usage is TRBJ2-1, with 9 nucleotides matching TRBD1. The CDR3 sequence: CASSRDRDDEQFF. The CDR3 nucleotides are TGTGCCAGCAGCAGGGACAGGGACGATGAGCAGTTCTTC.